The following is a T cell receptor beta chain sequence with its context. This record comes from a study of OX40 agonist ivuxolimab in advanced cancers. After removal of 7 bases from V and 6 bases from J, the junction contained 10 bases not matched to a gene. Germline lookup yields CDR1 SQVTM and CDR2 ANQGSEA. There are 14 residues in the CDR3. TCRdb's copy holds only in-frame clones and misses some; the assay was immunoSEQ multiplex PCR. The table has about 89,000 clones, more than 75% seen once. The sequencing here drew on CD4+ or CD8+ T cells sorted from blood, taken in a trial of the OX40 agonist ivuxolimab. The chain carries TRBV29-1 and TRBJ1-4, with 8 bases matching TRBD1. The TCR originated in an adult with an advanced solid tumor such as melanoma, head and neck, liver or kidney cancer. The DNA for the CDR3 is TGCAGCGCCACGACAGGGGTGGGGTATGAAAAACTGTTTTTT. It codes for CSATTGVGYEKLFF.